This T cell receptor (beta chain) was sequenced for a study of blood T cells in healthy people across ages. General study results and limits: Using unsorted PBMCs precluded a conclusive naive versus antigen-experienced comparison. The fall in TCR beta diversity per million T cells was roughly linear with age. Possibly, changes in expanded clonotypes were confounded because donor CMV status was unknown. Underestimates were what the diversity estimates from one million T cells were considered to be.

This clonotype was counted only a few times. Its antigen is not identified. Germline V lookup: CDR1 MNHEY, CDR2 SVGEGT. The germline V and J ends were trimmed by 2 bases and 3 bases, with 5 bases remaining between them. This CDR3 has 12 amino acids. A sample-barcoded 5' primer and a J-beta primer mix were used in a second PCR of about 7 to 12 cycles. TCRdb re-called the 5' RACE reads with MiXCR, one entry per CDR3 protein. The sample has about 1,000,000 distinct CDR3 sequences, 40% to 50% seen once. The chain links TRBV6-2 or TRBV6-3 to TRBJ2-7; D is uncertain. The sequencing input was blood. This sequence was found in an older woman in good health. CDR3 nucleotides: TGTGCCAGCAGTTACGGTGTCTACGAGCAGTACTTC. Its protein is CASSYGVYEQYF.